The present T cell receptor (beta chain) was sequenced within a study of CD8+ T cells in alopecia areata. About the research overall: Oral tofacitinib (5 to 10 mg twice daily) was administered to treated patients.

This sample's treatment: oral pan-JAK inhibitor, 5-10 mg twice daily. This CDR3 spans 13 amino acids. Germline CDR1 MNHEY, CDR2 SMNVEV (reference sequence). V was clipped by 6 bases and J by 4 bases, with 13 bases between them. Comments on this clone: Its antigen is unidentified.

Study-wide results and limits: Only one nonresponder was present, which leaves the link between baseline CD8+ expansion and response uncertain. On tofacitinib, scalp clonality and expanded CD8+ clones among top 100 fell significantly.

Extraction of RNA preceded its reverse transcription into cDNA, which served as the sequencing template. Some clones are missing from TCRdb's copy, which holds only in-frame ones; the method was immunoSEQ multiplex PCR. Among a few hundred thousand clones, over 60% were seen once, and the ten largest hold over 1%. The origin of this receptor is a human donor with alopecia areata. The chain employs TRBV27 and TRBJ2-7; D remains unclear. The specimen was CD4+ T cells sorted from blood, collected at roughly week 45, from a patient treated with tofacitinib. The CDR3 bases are TGTGCCAGCAGCCCAAAACCTCCGTACGAGCAGTACTTC. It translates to CASSPKPPYEQYF.